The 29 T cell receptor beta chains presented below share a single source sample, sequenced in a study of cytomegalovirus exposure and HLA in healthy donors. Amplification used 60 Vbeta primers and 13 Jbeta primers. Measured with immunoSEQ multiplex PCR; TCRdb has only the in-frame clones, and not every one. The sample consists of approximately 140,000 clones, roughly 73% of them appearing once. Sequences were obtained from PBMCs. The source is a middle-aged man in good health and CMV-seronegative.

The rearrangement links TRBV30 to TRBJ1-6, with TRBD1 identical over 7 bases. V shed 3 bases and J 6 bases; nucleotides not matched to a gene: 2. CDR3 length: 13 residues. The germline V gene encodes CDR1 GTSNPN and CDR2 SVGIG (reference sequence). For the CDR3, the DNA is TGTGCCTGGAGGGGGGACAGTAATTCACCCCTCCACTTT. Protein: CAWRGDSNSPLHF.

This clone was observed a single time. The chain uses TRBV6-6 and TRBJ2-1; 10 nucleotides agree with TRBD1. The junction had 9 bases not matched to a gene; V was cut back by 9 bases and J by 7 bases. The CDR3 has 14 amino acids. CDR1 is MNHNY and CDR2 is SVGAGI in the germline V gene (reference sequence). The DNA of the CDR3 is TGTGCCAGTCTAGGGACAGGGGAGGGTAATGAGCAGTTCTTC. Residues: CASLGTGEGNEQFF.

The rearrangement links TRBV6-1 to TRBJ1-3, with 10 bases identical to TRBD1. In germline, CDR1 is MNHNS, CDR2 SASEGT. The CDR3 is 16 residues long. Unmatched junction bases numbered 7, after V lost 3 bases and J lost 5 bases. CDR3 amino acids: CASSDAGTGARNTIYF. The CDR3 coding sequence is TGTGCCAGCAGTGACGCCGGGACAGGGGCAAGAAACACCATATATTTT.

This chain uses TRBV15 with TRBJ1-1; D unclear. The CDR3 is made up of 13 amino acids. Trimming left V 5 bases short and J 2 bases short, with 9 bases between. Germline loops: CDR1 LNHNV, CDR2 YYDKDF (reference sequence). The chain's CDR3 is CATSLLVNTEAFF. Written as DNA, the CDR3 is TGTGCCACCAGCCTTTTAGTAAACACTGAAGCTTTCTTT.

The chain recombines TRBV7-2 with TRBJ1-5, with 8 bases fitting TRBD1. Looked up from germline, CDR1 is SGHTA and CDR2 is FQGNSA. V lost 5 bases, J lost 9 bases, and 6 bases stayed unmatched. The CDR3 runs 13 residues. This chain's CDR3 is CASSRQGYGPQHF. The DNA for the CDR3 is TGTGCCAGCAGCCGACAGGGGTATGGGCCCCAGCATTTT.

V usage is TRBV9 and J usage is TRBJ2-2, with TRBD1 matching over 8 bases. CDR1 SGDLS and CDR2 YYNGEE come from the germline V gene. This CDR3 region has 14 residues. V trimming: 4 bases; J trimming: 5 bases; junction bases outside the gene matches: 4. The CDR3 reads CASSRQGLTGELFF. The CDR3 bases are TGTGCCAGCAGCCGACAGGGGCTAACCGGGGAGCTGTTTTTT.

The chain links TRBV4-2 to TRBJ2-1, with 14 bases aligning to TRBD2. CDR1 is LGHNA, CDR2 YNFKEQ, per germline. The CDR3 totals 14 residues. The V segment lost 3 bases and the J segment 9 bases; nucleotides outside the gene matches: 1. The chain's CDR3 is CASSQGLAGVEQFF. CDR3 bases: TGTGCCAGCAGCCAGGGACTAGCGGGGGTTGAGCAGTTCTTC.

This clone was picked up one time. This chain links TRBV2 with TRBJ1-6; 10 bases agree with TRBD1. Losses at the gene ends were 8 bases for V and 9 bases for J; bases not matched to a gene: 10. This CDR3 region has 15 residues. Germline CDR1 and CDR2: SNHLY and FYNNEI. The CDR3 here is CASETGTGVGSPLHF. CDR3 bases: TGTGCCAGCGAAACCGGGACAGGGGTTGGTTCACCCCTCCACTTT.

DNA of the CDR3: TGTGCCAGTACTCCCTCTCGTGGGGGGGCAGGTGGCTACACCTTC. Amino acid sequence: CASTPSRGGAGGYTF. The rearrangement links TRBV19 to TRBJ1-2; weak D call: TRBD1 (6 bases). Trimming stripped 7 bases from V and 7 bases from J, with 22 bases between. Germline-derived CDR1 and CDR2 are LNHDA and SQIVND (reference sequence). There are 15 residues in the CDR3.

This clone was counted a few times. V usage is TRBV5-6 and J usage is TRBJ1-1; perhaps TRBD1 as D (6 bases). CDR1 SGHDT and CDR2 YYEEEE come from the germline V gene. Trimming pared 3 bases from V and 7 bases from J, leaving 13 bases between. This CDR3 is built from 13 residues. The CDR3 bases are TGTGCCAGCAGCTCCACAGGGTATGGTGAAGCTTTCTTT. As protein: CASSSTGYGEAFF.

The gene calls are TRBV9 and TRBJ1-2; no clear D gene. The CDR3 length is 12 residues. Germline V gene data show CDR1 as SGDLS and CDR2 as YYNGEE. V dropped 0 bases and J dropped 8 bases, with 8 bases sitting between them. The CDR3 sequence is CASSVGVGGYTF. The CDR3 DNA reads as TGTGCCAGCAGCGTAGGGGTGGGCGGCTACACCTTC.

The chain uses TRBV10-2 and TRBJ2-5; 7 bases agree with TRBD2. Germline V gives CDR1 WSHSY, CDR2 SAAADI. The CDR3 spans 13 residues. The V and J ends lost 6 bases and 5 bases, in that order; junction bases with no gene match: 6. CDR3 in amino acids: CASSWEGGETQYF. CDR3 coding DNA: TGCGCCAGCAGCTGGGAGGGAGGGGAGACCCAGTACTTC.

In DNA, the CDR3 is TGCAGTCCTCCGCGGAACACTGAAGCTTTCTTT. This translates into CSPPRNTEAFF. V is TRBV20-1 and J is TRBJ1-1; D not resolved. Germline V gene lookup returns CDR1 DFQATT and CDR2 SNEGSKA (reference sequence). This CDR3 is 11 amino acids long. V gave up 8 bases and J gave up 1 base, with 8 bases separating them.

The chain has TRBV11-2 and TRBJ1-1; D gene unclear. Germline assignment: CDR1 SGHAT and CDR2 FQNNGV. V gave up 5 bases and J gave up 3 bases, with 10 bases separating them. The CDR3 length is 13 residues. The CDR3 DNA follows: TGTGCCAGCAGCCGAAGCGGGGACACTGAAGCTTTCTTT. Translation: CASSRSGDTEAFF.

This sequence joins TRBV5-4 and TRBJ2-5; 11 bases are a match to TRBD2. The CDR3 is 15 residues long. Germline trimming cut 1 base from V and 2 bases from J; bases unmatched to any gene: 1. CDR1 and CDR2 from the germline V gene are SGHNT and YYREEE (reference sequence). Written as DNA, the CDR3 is TGTGCCAGCAGCTTGACTAGCGGGGGACAAGAGACCCAGTACTTC. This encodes CASSLTSGGQETQYF.

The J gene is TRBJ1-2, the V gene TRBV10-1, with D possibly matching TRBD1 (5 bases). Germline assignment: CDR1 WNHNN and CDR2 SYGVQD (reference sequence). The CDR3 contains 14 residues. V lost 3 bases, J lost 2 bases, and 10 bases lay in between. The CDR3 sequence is CASSDGEGNYGYTF. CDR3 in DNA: TGCGCCAGCAGTGATGGGGAGGGGAACTATGGCTACACCTTC.

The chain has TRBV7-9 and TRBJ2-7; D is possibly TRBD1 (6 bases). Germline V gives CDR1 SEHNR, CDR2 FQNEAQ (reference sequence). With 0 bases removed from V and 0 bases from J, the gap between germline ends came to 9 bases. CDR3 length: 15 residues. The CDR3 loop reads CASSLAAGDSYEQYF. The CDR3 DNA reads TGTGCCAGCAGCTTAGCGGCAGGGGACTCCTACGAGCAGTACTTC. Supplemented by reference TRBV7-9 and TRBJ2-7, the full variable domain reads DTGVSQNPRHKITKRGQNVTFRCDPISEHNRLYWYRQTLGQGPEFLTYFQNEAQLEKSRLLSDRFSAERPKGSFSTLEIQRTEQGDSAMYLCASSLAAGDSYEQYFGPGTRLTVT.

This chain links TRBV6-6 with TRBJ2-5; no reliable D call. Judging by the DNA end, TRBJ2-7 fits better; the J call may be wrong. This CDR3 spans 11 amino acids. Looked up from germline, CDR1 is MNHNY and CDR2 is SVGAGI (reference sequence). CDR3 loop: CASSYNYEQYF. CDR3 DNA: TGTGCCAGCAGTTACAACTACGAGCAGTACTTC.

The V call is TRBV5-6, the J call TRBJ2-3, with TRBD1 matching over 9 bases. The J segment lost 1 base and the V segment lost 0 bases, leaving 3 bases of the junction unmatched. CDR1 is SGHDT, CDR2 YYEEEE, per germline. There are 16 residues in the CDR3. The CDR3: CASSLVRTGGTDTQYF. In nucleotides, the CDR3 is TGTGCCAGCAGCTTGGTGCGGACAGGGGGCACAGATACGCAGTATTTT.

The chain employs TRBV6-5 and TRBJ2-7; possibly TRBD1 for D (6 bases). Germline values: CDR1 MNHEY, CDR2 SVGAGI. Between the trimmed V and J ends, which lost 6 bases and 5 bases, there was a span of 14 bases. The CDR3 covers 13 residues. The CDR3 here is CASSFLQGNEQYF. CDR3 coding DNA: TGTGCCAGCAGCTTCTTACAGGGTAACGAGCAGTACTTC.

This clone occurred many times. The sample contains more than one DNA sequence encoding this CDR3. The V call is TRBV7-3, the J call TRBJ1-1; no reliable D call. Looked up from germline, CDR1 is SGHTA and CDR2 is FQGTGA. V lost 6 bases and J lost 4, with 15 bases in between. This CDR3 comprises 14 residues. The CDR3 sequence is CASSSGVGGTEAFF. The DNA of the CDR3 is TGTGCCAGCAGTTCAGGCGTAGGTGGCACTGAAGCTTTCTTT.

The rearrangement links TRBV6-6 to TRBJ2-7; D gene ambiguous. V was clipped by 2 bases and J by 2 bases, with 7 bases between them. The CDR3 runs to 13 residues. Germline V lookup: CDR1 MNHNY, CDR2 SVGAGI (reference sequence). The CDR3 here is CASSYAVPYEQYF. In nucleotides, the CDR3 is TGTGCCAGCAGTTACGCGGTACCCTACGAGCAGTACTTC.

In DNA form, the CDR3 reads TGTGCCAGCAGCCAACAACAGACTAGAAGTTTCGAGACCCAGTACTTC. Residues: CASSQQQTRSFETQYF. The rearrangement uses TRBV4-2 and TRBJ2-5, with D possibly matching TRBD2 (6 bases). Trimming took off 2 bases at V and 5 bases at J, with 18 bases between the two ends. This CDR3 contains 16 residues. CDR1 is LGHNA and CDR2 is YNFKEQ in the germline V gene.

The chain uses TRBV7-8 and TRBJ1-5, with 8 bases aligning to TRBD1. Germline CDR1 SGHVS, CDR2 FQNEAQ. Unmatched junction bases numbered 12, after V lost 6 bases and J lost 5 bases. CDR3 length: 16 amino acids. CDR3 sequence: CASSRQGTGGDQPQHF. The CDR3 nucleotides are TGTGCCAGCAGTCGACAGGGGACGGGTGGGGATCAGCCCCAGCATTTT. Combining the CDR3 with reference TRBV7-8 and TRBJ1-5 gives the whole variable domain GAGVSQSPRYKVAKRGQDVALRCDPISGHVSLFWYQQALGQGPEFLTYFQNEAQLDKSGLPSDRFFAERPEGSVSTLKIQRTQQEDSAVYLCASSRQGTGGDQPQHFGDGTRLSIL.

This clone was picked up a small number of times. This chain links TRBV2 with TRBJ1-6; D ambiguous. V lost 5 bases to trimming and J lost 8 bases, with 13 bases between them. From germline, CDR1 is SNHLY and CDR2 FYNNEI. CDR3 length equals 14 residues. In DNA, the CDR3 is TGTGCCAGCAGTCGGTTGAGTACCCATTCACCCCTCCACTTT. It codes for CASSRLSTHSPLHF. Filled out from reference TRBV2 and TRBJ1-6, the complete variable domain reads EPEVTQTPSHQVTQMGQEVILRCVPISNHLYFYWYRQILGQKVEFLVSFYNNEISEKSEIFDDQFSVERPDGSNFTLKIRSTKLEDSAMYFCASSRLSTHSPLHFGNGTRLTVT.

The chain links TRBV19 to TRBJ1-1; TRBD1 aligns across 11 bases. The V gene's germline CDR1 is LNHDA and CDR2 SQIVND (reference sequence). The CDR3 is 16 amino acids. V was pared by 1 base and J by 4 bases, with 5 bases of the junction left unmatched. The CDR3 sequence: CASSIVAGTGGTEAFF. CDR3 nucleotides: TGTGCCAGTAGTATAGTAGCCGGGACAGGGGGCACTGAAGCTTTCTTT.

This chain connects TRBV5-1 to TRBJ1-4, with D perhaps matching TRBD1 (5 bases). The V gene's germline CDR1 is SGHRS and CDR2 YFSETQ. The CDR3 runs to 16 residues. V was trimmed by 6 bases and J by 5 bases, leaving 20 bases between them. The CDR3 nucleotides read TGCGCCAGCAATGTTGAGCCTGGGGGGGAAAATGAAAAACTGTTTTTT. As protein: CASNVEPGGENEKLFF. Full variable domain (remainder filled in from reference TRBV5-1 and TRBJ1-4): KAGVTQTPRYLIKTRGQQVTLSCSPISGHRSVSWYQQTPGQGLQFLFEYFSETQRNKGNFPGRFSGRQFSNSRSEMNVSTLELGDSALYLCASNVEPGGENEKLFFGSGTQLSVL.

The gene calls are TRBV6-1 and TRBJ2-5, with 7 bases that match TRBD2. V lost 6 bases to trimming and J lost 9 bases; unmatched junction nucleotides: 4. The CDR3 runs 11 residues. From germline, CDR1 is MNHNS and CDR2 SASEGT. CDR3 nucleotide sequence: TGTGCCAGCAGGGGGGGGTGGGCCCAGTACTTC. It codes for CASRGGWAQYF.

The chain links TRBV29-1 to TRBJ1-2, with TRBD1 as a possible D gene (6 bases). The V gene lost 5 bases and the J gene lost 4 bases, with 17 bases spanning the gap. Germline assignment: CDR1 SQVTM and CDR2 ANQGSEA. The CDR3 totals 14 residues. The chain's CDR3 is CSVYRQDGSYGYTF. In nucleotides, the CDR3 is TGCAGCGTTTACCGACAGGACGGATCCTATGGCTACACCTTC.